The clone carrying this T cell receptor (beta chain) was counted a few times. What it binds is unknown. TCRdb reanalysed the multiplex PCR reads using MiXCR and keeps one entry per CDR3 protein. The sample includes about 80,000 distinct CDR3 sequences, roughly a fifth of them seen just once. Samples came from axillary lymph nodes draining the breast cancer. This CDR3 is built from 16 residues. Germline loops: CDR1 MNHGY, CDR2 SAAAGT. V lost 2 bases, J lost 4 bases, and 9 bases stayed unmatched. The entry originates in a study of breast tumors, draining lymph nodes, adjacent tissues. Study-wide results and caveats: The lymph node origin of tumor T cells was framed as consistent with a hypothesis, not demonstrated. Luminal-like breast cancer showed significantly greater tumor-nontumor repertoire similarity than basal-like breast cancer did. Tumor TCR diversity was below lymph nodes but above nontumor tissue.

This sequence originates from a female donor with breast cancer. Some clones in this sample may be carry-over from other donors' samples. Sample: axillary lymph node tissue. The V and J genes are TRBV6-8 and TRBJ2-3; 7 bases agree with TRBD1. The CDR3 nucleotides read TGTGCCAGCAGTTACCCCGACAGGGCGCCCCCAGATACGCAGTATTTT. This codes for CASSYPDRAPPDTQYF.